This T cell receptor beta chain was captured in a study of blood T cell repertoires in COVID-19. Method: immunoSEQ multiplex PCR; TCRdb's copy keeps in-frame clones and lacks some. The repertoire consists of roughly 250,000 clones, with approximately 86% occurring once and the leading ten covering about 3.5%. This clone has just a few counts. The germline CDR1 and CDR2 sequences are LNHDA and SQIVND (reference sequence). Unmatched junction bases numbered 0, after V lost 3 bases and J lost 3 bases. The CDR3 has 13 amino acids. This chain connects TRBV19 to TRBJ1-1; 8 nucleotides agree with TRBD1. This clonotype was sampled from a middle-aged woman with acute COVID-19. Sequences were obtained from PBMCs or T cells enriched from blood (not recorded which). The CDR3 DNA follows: TGTGCCAGTAGTATGACAGGGGACACTGAAGCTTTCTTT. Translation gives CASSMTGDTEAFF.